This TCR beta chain stems from a study of blood T cell repertoires in COVID-19. At the level of the study: COVID-19 samples, acute and convalescent, were from the United States, Italy and Spain. The analysed material was cDNA or gDNA that came from T cells, B-cell-depleted T cells, or PBMCs.

Germline V lookup: CDR1 SGHRS, CDR2 YFSETQ. The CDR3 has 16 amino acids. The junction had 9 bases not matched to a gene; V was cut back by 1 base and J by 6 bases. Original handling: Amplification with reference gene primers provided the estimates of nucleated cell counts. The method was immunoSEQ multiplex PCR; TCRdb's version includes in-frame clones alone and lacks a portion of them. For V, J and clone size, that table is used; D and trimming come from the DNA. The sample includes 84,000 or so clones, 65% to 85% seen only once; the top ten take roughly 36%. Material: peripheral blood. The clonotype originates from a man aged 80 or over with active or convalescent COVID-19. This chain connects TRBV5-1 to TRBJ1-5; 8 nucleotides match TRBD1. CDR3 nucleotide sequence: TGCGCCAGCAGCTTGAGTCCCAGGGGGCAGGGTCAGCCCCAGCATTTT. Protein product: CASSLSPRGQGQPQHF.